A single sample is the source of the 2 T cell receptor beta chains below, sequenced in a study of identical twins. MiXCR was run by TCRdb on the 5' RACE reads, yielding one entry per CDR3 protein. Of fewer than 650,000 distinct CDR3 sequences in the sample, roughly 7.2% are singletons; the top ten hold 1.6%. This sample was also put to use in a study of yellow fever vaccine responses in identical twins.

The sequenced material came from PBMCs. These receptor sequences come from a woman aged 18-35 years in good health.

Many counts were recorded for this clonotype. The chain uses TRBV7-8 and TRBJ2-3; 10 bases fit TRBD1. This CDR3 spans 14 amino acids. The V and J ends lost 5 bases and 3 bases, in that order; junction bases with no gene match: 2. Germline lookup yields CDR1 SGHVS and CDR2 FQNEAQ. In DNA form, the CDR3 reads TGTGCCAGCAGCAGGGACAGGGGTACAGATACGCAGTATTTT. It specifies CASSRDRGTDTQYF.

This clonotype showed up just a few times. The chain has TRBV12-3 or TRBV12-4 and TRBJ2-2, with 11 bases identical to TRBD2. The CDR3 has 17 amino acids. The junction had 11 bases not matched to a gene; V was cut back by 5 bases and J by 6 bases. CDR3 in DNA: TGTGCCAGCAGTCCACCATCCGGACTAGCGGGTTCCGGGGAGCTGTTTTTT. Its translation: CASSPPSGLAGSGELFF.